A single sample gave rise to the 19 T cell receptor beta chains below, sequenced in a study of T cell responses to AZD1222 COVID-19 vaccine. Sequenced by immunoSEQ multiplex PCR; TCRdb stores in-frame clones only, minus some. This table holds some 150,000 clones, roughly nine tenths found once. Source: peripheral blood, taken on day 0 of AZD1222 vaccination. These receptors were obtained from an adult in good health.

The chain uses TRBV15 and TRBJ1-2; perhaps TRBD1 as D (5 bases). CDR3 size: 15 residues. Germline V lookup: CDR1 LNHNV, CDR2 YYDKDF (reference sequence). V dropped 5 bases and J dropped 0 bases, with 13 bases sitting between them. CDR3 amino acids: CATSPAEGSNYGYTF. Here the CDR3 DNA reads TGTGCCACCAGCCCCGCGGAGGGGTCTAACTATGGCTACACCTTC.

The chain combines TRBV5-5 with TRBJ2-1; no definite D call. CDR3 size: 17 residues. V lost 0 bases, J lost 9 bases, and 22 bases lay in between. Germline CDR1 and CDR2: SGHKS and YYEKEE (reference sequence). CDR3 in amino acids: CASSLEHPQALIGEQFF. The CDR3 bases are TGTGCCAGCAGCTTGGAACATCCCCAGGCCCTAATAGGTGAGCAGTTCTTC. The variable domain in full, with the rest retrieved from reference TRBV5-5 and TRBJ2-1, is DAGVTQSPTHLIKTRGQQVTLRCSPISGHKSVSWYQQVLGQGPQFIFQYYEKEERGRGNFPDRFSARQFPNYSSELNVNALLLGDSALYLCASSLEHPQALIGEQFFGPGTRLTVL.

The chain couples TRBV15 to TRBJ2-1, with 7 positions matching TRBD2. Trimming took 0 bases from V and 3 from J; bases not matched to a gene: 2. Germline CDR1 reads LNHNV; CDR2 reads YYDKDF (reference sequence). This CDR3 region has 15 residues. The CDR3 region is CATSREGGDYNEQFF. The CDR3 region has the DNA TGTGCCACCAGCAGAGAGGGGGGGGACTACAATGAGCAGTTCTTC.

This rearrangement joins TRBV6-1 to TRBJ2-7; D call uncertain. Per germline, CDR1 MNHNS and CDR2 SASEGT. The CDR3 extends over 13 amino acids. Trimming removed 5 bases at V and 1 base at J, with 9 bases between. CDR3 coding DNA: TGTGCCAGCAGTTATCACGGTTCCTACGAGCAGTACTTC. Residues: CASSYHGSYEQYF.

The chain is built from TRBV3-1 (or the pseudogene TRBV3-2) and TRBJ1-2; D uncertain. The CDR3 is made up of 12 amino acids. CDR1 LGHDT and CDR2 YNNKEL come from the germline V gene (reference sequence). V was trimmed by 0 bases and J by 5 bases, leaving 4 bases between them. CDR3 sequence reads: CASSQDLYGYTF. CDR3 nucleotides: TGTGCCAGCAGCCAAGACTTGTATGGCTACACCTTC.

The table lists this clone with a count of one. This chain connects TRBV5-1 to TRBJ1-5, with TRBD1 matching over 9 bases. The V segment lost 4 bases and the J segment 4 bases; nucleotides outside the gene matches: 3. The germline gives CDR1 SGHRS, CDR2 YFSETQ. The CDR3 consists of 14 residues. CDR3 in DNA: TGCGCCAGCAGCCCAGACAGGGGGAATCAGCCCCAGCATTTT. This sequence encodes CASSPDRGNQPQHF.

V usage is TRBV7-9 and J usage is TRBJ2-7; 9 nucleotides agree with TRBD1. V dropped 1 base and J dropped 3; count of bases not matched to a gene: 7. Per germline, CDR1 SEHNR and CDR2 FQNEAQ (reference sequence). This CDR3 contains 16 residues. The CDR3 DNA reads TGTGCCAGCAGCTTAGGGGGACAGGGAGAGGGCTACGAGCAGTACTTC. Protein sequence: CASSLGGQGEGYEQYF.

The rearrangement links TRBV14 to TRBJ2-1; 13 bases fit TRBD2. The V and J ends lost 3 bases and 0 bases, in that order; junction bases with no gene match: 8. The germline gives CDR1 SGHDN, CDR2 FVKESK. The CDR3 is 19 amino acids. The CDR3 DNA reads as TGTGCCAGCAGCCACGGGACTAGCGGGGCTCAGAGCTCCTACAATGAGCAGTTCTTC. This translates into CASSHGTSGAQSSYNEQFF.

The chain employs TRBV11-2 and TRBJ2-5; 7 nucleotides agree with TRBD1. J gave up 0 bases and V 6 bases, and 13 bases lay outside the gene matches. Germline V gene sequence: CDR1 SGHAT, CDR2 FQNNGV. CDR3 size: 17 residues. Here the CDR3 reads CASRFAALGQYQETQYF. The CDR3 nucleotides are TGTGCCAGCAGATTTGCTGCTCTGGGACAGTACCAAGAGACCCAGTACTTC.

This chain links TRBV4-1 with TRBJ1-2, with 7 positions matching TRBD1. Germline V gene sequence: CDR1 MGHRA, CDR2 YSYEKL. V trimming: 3 bases; J trimming: 3 bases; junction bases outside the gene matches: 13. The CDR3 contains 17 residues. CDR3 DNA: TGCGCCAGCAGCCAGGGGGGAATGACAGGGTTGGACTATGGCTACACCTTC. It specifies CASSQGGMTGLDYGYTF.

The rearrangement uses TRBV5-6 and TRBJ2-1; D ambiguous. Germline V gene lookup returns CDR1 SGHDT and CDR2 YYEEEE. V was clipped by 4 bases and J by 8 bases, with 7 bases between them. This CDR3 is 11 amino acids long. For the CDR3, the DNA is TGTGCCAGCAGCATTTTCGATGAGCAGTTCTTC. Residues: CASSIFDEQFF. Filled out from reference TRBV5-6 and TRBJ2-1, the complete variable domain reads DAGVTQSPTHLIKTRGQQVTLRCSPKSGHDTVSWYQQALGQGPQFIFQYYEEEERQRGNFPDRFSGHQFPNYSSELNVNALLLGDSALYLCASSIFDEQFFGPGTRLTVL.

The chain uses TRBV4-2 and TRBJ1-5; perhaps TRBD1 as D (6 bases). The germline gives CDR1 LGHNA, CDR2 YNFKEQ. The ends were cut back, 0 bases at V and 6 bases at J, with 12 bases in the middle. The CDR3 consists of 15 residues. The CDR3 DNA reads TGTGCCAGCAGCCAAGATACAGGGTCGGGTCAGCCCCAGCATTTT. Translation: CASSQDTGSGQPQHF.

This chain uses TRBV7-2 with TRBJ2-7, with 10 bases that match TRBD2. Germline CDR1 SGHTA, CDR2 FQGNSA. V gave up 1 base and J gave up 4 bases; unmatched junction bases: 7. This CDR3 spans 16 amino acids. The CDR3 is CASSLEASGSRYEQYF. CDR3 in DNA: TGTGCCAGCAGCTTAGAAGCTAGCGGGAGTAGGTACGAGCAGTACTTC.

This clone was counted only a few times. The chain recombines TRBV7-9 with TRBJ2-7, with TRBD2 matching 9 bases. With V trimmed by 4 bases and J by 6 bases, 10 bases remained unmatched. The V gene's germline CDR1 is SEHNR and CDR2 FQNEAQ (reference sequence). The CDR3 extends over 15 amino acids. In DNA, the CDR3 is TGTGCCAGCAGCTCCACCGGGACTAGCAGCTCCGAGCAGTACTTC. Protein sequence: CASSSTGTSSSEQYF. Combining the CDR3 with reference TRBV7-9 and TRBJ2-7 gives the whole variable domain DTGVSQNPRHKITKRGQNVTFRCDPISEHNRLYWYRQTLGQGPEFLTYFQNEAQLEKSRLLSDRFSAERPKGSFSTLEIQRTEQGDSAMYLCASSSTGTSSSEQYFGPGTRLTVT.

This CDR3 reads CASSQETRETEAFF. The CDR3 region has the DNA TGCGCCAGCAGCCAAGAGACAAGGGAAACTGAAGCTTTCTTT. The J gene is TRBJ1-1, the V gene TRBV4-1; no firm D call. The CDR3 sequence is 14 residues long. CDR1 and CDR2 from the germline V gene are MGHRA and YSYEKL. Trimming shortened V by 0 bases and J by 5 bases, and 10 bases separated the two germline ends.

Worth noting for this clone: Compared with germline, one end of the junction differs, possibly owing to a read error. For the CDR3, the DNA is TGTGCTAGTGGTTTGGTAGGGTGGACAGCTACTTTT. Protein product: CASGLVGWTATF. The V and J genes are TRBV12-5 and TRBJ1-1; D perhaps matches TRBD1 (6 bases). Per germline, CDR1 LGHNT and CDR2 FRNRAP. CDR3 size: 12 residues.

This chain links TRBV2 with TRBJ1-1, with 9 bases fitting TRBD1. The CDR3 totals 11 residues. Germline assignment: CDR1 SNHLY and CDR2 FYNNEI. The V segment lost 5 bases and the J segment 11 bases; nucleotides outside the gene matches: 3. CDR3 loop: CASSIDRGAFF. DNA of the CDR3: TGTGCCAGCAGTATAGACAGGGGGGCTTTCTTT.

The chain has TRBV30 and TRBJ2-5; TRBD2 might be the D (5 bases). Per germline, CDR1 GTSNPN and CDR2 SVGIG (reference sequence). CDR3 length: 13 residues. Trimming left V 1 base short and J 5 bases short, with 11 bases between. In DNA, the CDR3 is TGTGCCTGGAGTGGGAGCGGCGGGGAGACCCAGTACTTC. Translating it yields CAWSGSGGETQYF.

The rearrangement joins TRBV5-8 to TRBJ2-2, with D possibly being TRBD1 (5 bases). The ends were cut back, 0 bases at V and 10 bases at J, with 7 bases in the middle. The length of the CDR3 is 12 residues. Germline assignment: CDR1 SGHTS and CDR2 YDEGEE. This CDR3 is CASSLGTPELFF. The CDR3 coding sequence is TGTGCCAGCAGCTTGGGGACACCGGAGCTGTTTTTT.